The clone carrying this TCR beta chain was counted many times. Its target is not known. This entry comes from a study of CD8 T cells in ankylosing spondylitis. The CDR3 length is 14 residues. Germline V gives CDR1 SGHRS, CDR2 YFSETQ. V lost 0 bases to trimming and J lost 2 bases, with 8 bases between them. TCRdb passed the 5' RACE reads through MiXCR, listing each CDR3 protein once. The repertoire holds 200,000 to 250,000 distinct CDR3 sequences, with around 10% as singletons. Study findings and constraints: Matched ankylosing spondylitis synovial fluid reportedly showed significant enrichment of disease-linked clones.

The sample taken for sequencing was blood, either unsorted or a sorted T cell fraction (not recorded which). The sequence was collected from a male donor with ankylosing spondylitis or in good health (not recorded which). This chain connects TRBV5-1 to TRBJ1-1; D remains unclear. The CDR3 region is CASSLEGPNTEAFF. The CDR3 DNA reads TGCGCCAGCAGCTTGGAGGGTCCTAACACTGAAGCTTTCTTT.